A single sample is the source of the 23 T cell receptor beta chains below, sequenced in a study of blood T cell repertoires in COVID-19. The protocol was immunoSEQ multiplex PCR, while the TCRdb copy is restricted to in-frame clones and leaves out a portion. Of 200,000 to 250,000 clones in the sample, approximately 88% were seen once. Sequenced material: PBMCs or T cells enriched from blood (not recorded which). These receptors originate from a woman aged 25 to 39 who had been exposed to COVID-19.

The chain links TRBV11-1 to TRBJ2-1; 9 bases match TRBD1. This CDR3 is 16 amino acids long. The V gene end was trimmed by 0 bases and the J gene end by 7 bases; junction bases not matched to a gene: 7. Germline CDR1 SGHAT, CDR2 FQDESV (reference sequence). CDR3 residues: CASSLAAQGASNEQFF. CDR3 in DNA: TGTGCCAGCAGCTTAGCGGCACAGGGGGCGTCGAATGAGCAGTTCTTC.

This clone showed up just once. This chain connects TRBV19 to TRBJ1-5, with 7 bases matching TRBD1. CDR1 and CDR2 (germline): LNHDA, SQIVND (reference sequence). This CDR3 is 21 amino acids long. With 4 bases clipped from V and 3 bases from J, the junction kept 24 bases outside the gene matches. This chain's CDR3 is CASSTSPTDRNPPLNNQPQHF. CDR3 DNA sequence: TGTGCCAGTAGTACATCCCCCACGGACAGGAACCCTCCATTAAACAATCAGCCCCAGCATTTT.

The rearrangement uses TRBV5-4 and TRBJ2-1; weak D call: TRBD1 (6 bases). CDR3 length equals 13 residues. Germline V gene lookup returns CDR1 SGHNT and CDR2 YYREEE (reference sequence). Between the trimmed V and J ends, which lost 2 bases and 5 bases, there was a span of 8 bases. The CDR3 DNA reads as TGTGCCAGCAGCTTCCGGGACAACAATGAGCAGTTCTTC. Residues: CASSFRDNNEQFF.

The CDR3 is CASSVRPGDNYGYTF. CDR3 coding DNA: TGTGCCAGCAGCGTAAGGCCGGGAGATAACTATGGCTACACCTTC. The gene calls are TRBV9 and TRBJ1-2; D unclear. The CDR3 runs to 15 residues. V lost 1 base and J lost 1, with 11 bases in between. Germline values: CDR1 SGDLS, CDR2 YYNGEE. The variable domain in full, completed from reference TRBV9 and TRBJ1-2, reads DSGVTQTPKHLITATGQRVTLRCSPRSGDLSVYWYQQSLDQGLQFLIQYYNGEERAKGNILERFSAQQFPDLHSELNLSSLELGDSALYFCASSVRPGDNYGYTFGSGTRLTVV.

V and J are TRBV7-9 and TRBJ1-1; TRBD1 might be the D (6 bases). This CDR3 has 17 residues. V was shortened by 1 base and J by 4 bases, with 19 bases between the two germline ends. Per germline, CDR1 SEHNR and CDR2 FQNEAQ (reference sequence). The chain's CDR3 is CASSLGGWGPAPTEAFF. Here the CDR3 DNA reads TGTGCCAGCAGCTTAGGGGGATGGGGGCCCGCGCCCACTGAAGCTTTCTTT.

CDR3 nucleotide sequence: TGTGCCAGCAGCACTCTTGCCGGGACAGGGGCCCACGAGCAGTACTTC. It encodes CASSTLAGTGAHEQYF. This chain connects TRBV7-9 to TRBJ2-7; 10 bases map to TRBD1. This CDR3 spans 16 amino acids. CDR1 and CDR2 (germline): SEHNR, FQNEAQ (reference sequence). Trimming cost V 5 bases and J 5 bases; bases outside gene matches: 12.

The chain carries TRBV12-3 or TRBV12-4 and TRBJ2-1; no definite D call. The V gene lost 0 bases and the J gene lost 9 bases, with 6 bases spanning the gap. The CDR3 loop spans 12 amino acids. In DNA form, the CDR3 reads TGTGCCAGCAGTTTAGCCCGTGTTGAGCAGTTCTTC. It translates to CASSLARVEQFF.

This chain links TRBV6-5 with TRBJ2-7; TRBD2 aligns across 7 bases. The germline gives CDR1 MNHEY, CDR2 SVGAGI. Trimming removed 4 bases from V and 5 bases from J; junction bases left unmatched: 5. The CDR3 loop spans 13 amino acids. Written as DNA, the CDR3 is TGTGCCAGCAGTTCCGGGGGGAGGGACGAGCAGTACTTC. The encoded protein is CASSSGGRDEQYF.

This rearrangement joins TRBV28 to TRBJ2-5; 8 positions agree with TRBD2. This CDR3 has 14 residues. Germline V CDR1 and CDR2: MDHEN, SYDVKM. J gave up 5 bases and V 10 bases, and 12 bases lay outside the gene matches. CDR3 nucleotides: TGTGCCACTAAAAGCGGGAGAGTCGGTGAGACCCAGTACTTC. Amino acid sequence: CATKSGRVGETQYF.

The V call is TRBV4-2, the J call TRBJ1-2; 7 bases agree with TRBD1. This CDR3 spans 13 amino acids. Germline V gene data show CDR1 as LGHNA and CDR2 as YNFKEQ. V was pared by 3 bases and J by 6 bases, with 4 bases of the junction left unmatched. CDR3 loop: CASSQPGTDGYTF. Here the CDR3 DNA reads TGTGCCAGCAGCCAGCCCGGGACAGATGGCTACACCTTC.

This chain connects TRBV6-4 to TRBJ2-3, with 9 bases identical to TRBD1. The CDR3 loop spans 15 amino acids. Germline-derived CDR1 and CDR2 are MRHNA and SNTAGT. V dropped 3 bases and J dropped 4; count of bases not matched to a gene: 5. CDR3 nucleotide sequence: TGTGCCAGCAGTGAGGACAGGGGTCGATCAGATACGCAGTATTTT. This translates into CASSEDRGRSDTQYF.

The chain combines TRBV7-3 with TRBJ2-1, with D tentatively TRBD1 (6 bases). In germline, CDR1 is SGHTA, CDR2 FQGTGA. Trimming took off 4 bases at V and 8 bases at J, with 12 bases between the two ends. The CDR3 runs 13 residues. CDR3 amino acids: CASSSQGSDEQFF. The CDR3 coding sequence is TGTGCCAGCAGCTCACAGGGTTCGGATGAGCAGTTCTTC.

The chain joins TRBV6-5 to TRBJ1-2; D remains unclear. V was pared by 0 bases and J by 3 bases, with 11 bases between. Germline V gene lookup returns CDR1 MNHEY and CDR2 SVGAGI. This CDR3 contains 15 residues. The CDR3 DNA sequence: TGTGCCAGCAGTTACTCGACTACCAGTGACTATGGCTACACCTTC. Protein product: CASSYSTTSDYGYTF.

V is TRBV7-6 and J is TRBJ2-7; D gene ambiguous. The germline CDR1 and CDR2 sequences are SGHVS and FNYEAQ. V was shortened by 2 bases and J by 2 bases, with 13 bases between the two germline ends. CDR3 length equals 15 residues. The CDR3 sequence: CASSLLQYPTYEQYF. DNA of the CDR3: TGTGCCAGCAGCTTATTGCAGTACCCAACCTACGAGCAGTACTTC.

The rearrangement links TRBV2 to TRBJ2-3, with TRBD2 as a possible D gene (6 bases). V shed 6 bases and J shed 4 bases, with 14 bases lying between them. In germline, CDR1 is SNHLY, CDR2 FYNNEI. This CDR3 has 14 residues. The CDR3: CASRVLGEADTQYF. The CDR3 region has the DNA TGTGCCAGCAGAGTGCTAGGGGAGGCAGATACGCAGTATTTT.

The chain recombines TRBV3-1 (or the pseudogene TRBV3-2) with TRBJ2-1; 8 nucleotides match TRBD1. J gave up 4 bases and V 1 base, and 6 bases lay outside the gene matches. Germline-derived CDR1 and CDR2 are LGHDT and YNNKEL (reference sequence). CDR3 length equals 16 residues. The CDR3 sequence: CASSQAWGQAYNEQFF. For the CDR3, the DNA is TGTGCCAGCAGCCAAGCCTGGGGACAGGCATACAATGAGCAGTTCTTC.

The chain has TRBV6-1 and TRBJ1-2, with a tentative D call TRBD1 (6 bases). Germline V gene data show CDR1 as MNHNS and CDR2 as SASEGT. This CDR3 has 16 amino acids. V gave up 4 bases and J gave up 2 bases, with 17 bases separating them. This chain's CDR3 is CASSAAGELLNYGYTF. Here the CDR3 DNA reads TGTGCCAGCAGTGCGGCAGGGGAACTACTGAACTATGGCTACACCTTC.

CDR3: CASDTGYYDTEAFF. The CDR3 DNA is TGTGCCAGCGACACAGGGTATTACGACACTGAAGCTTTCTTT. V is TRBV7-9 and J is TRBJ1-1; possibly TRBD1 for D (6 bases). Germline lookup yields CDR1 SEHNR and CDR2 FQNEAQ (reference sequence). The CDR3 runs 14 residues. Trimming removed 8 bases from V and 3 bases from J, with 16 bases in between.

At least ten counts were recorded for this clone. The chain uses TRBV2 and TRBJ2-5; 11 nucleotides match TRBD2. The V and J ends lost 7 bases and 4 bases, in that order; junction bases with no gene match: 11. The germline V gene has CDR1 SNHLY and CDR2 FYNNEI. This CDR3 region has 16 residues. The CDR3 DNA sequence: TGTGCCAGCATCCCCGGGACTAGCGGCGGCGGAGAGACCCAGTACTTC. Its translation: CASIPGTSGGGETQYF.

This chain joins TRBV11-2 and TRBJ2-4; D might be TRBD2 (6 bases). The ends were cut back, 4 bases at V and 3 bases at J, with 13 bases in the middle. The CDR3 loop spans 15 amino acids. CDR1 SGHAT and CDR2 FQNNGV come from the germline V gene. DNA for the CDR3: TGTGCCAGCAGCTCTTTCGGGGGTGTCAAAAACATTCAGTACTTC. Its translation is CASSSFGGVKNIQYF. Supplemented by reference TRBV11-2 and TRBJ2-4, the full variable domain reads EAGVAQSPRYKIIEKRQSVAFWCNPISGHATLYWYQQILGQGPKLLIQFQNNGVVDDSQLPKDRFSAERLKGVDSTLKIQPAKLEDSAVYLCASSSFGGVKNIQYFGAGTRLSVL.

V gene TRBV12-3 or TRBV12-4 combines with J gene TRBJ1-3; D might be TRBD1 (5 bases). Trimming shortened V by 5 bases and J by 2 bases, and 7 bases separated the two germline ends. The CDR3 runs to 13 residues. CDR3 sequence reads: CASSTTAGNTIYF. The DNA for the CDR3 is TGTGCCAGCAGTACGACAGCTGGAAACACCATATATTTT.

The sample holds a few counts of this clone. V is TRBV3-1 (or the pseudogene TRBV3-2) and J is TRBJ2-3, with D possibly matching TRBD2 (5 bases). CDR1 is LGHDT and CDR2 is YNNKEL in the germline V gene (reference sequence). The CDR3 sequence is 14 residues long. Trimming stripped 4 bases from V and 6 bases from J, with 14 bases between. The CDR3 bases are TGTGCCAGCAGCCCCCTTCAGCGGTCTGATACGCAGTATTTT. Amino acid sequence: CASSPLQRSDTQYF.

This chain connects TRBV9 to TRBJ2-1, with 10 bases matching TRBD2. Germline V gene lookup returns CDR1 SGDLS and CDR2 YYNGEE. The CDR3 extends over 15 amino acids. V was pared by 4 bases and J by 3 bases, with 4 bases of the junction left unmatched. The CDR3 reads CASSRGLADYNEQFF. CDR3 bases: TGTGCCAGCAGCCGAGGACTAGCGGACTACAATGAGCAGTTCTTC. Full variable domain (rest looked up from reference TRBV9 and TRBJ2-1): DSGVTQTPKHLITATGQRVTLRCSPRSGDLSVYWYQQSLDQGLQFLIQYYNGEERAKGNILERFSAQQFPDLHSELNLSSLELGDSALYFCASSRGLADYNEQFFGPGTRLTVL.